This T cell receptor (beta chain) was sequenced in a study of patients and donors after allogeneic stem cell transplantation. This clonotype has just a few counts. TCRdb reanalysed the RT-PCR reads using MiXCR and keeps one entry per CDR3 protein. The table records approximately 61,000 distinct CDR3 sequences, about an eighth of them present only once. Germline trimming cut 6 bases from V and 16 bases from J; bases unmatched to any gene: 11. Per the germline V gene, CDR1 is DFQATT and CDR2 is SNEGSKA (reference sequence). The CDR3 is 12 residues long. This TCR was recovered from a human donor who was either an allogeneic HSCT recipient or a stem cell or donor lymphocyte infusion donor (not recorded which). It is not recorded whose cells these are; they may come from a transplant donor. The chain is built from TRBV20-1 and TRBJ2-1; the match to TRBD2 covers 11 bases. Sequencing was done on a sample of blood, either unsorted or a sorted T cell fraction (not recorded which). The CDR3 is CSARKVAGGGFF. CDR3 coding DNA: TGCAGTGCGCGGAAAGTAGCGGGAGGGGGCTTCTTC.